This TCR beta chain was recovered during a study of blood T cells in healthy people across ages. Around 9 milliliters of peripheral blood were drawn from each donor into EDTA-treated tubes. Through a sample-barcoded 5' primer and a J-beta primer mix, a second PCR was run for about 6 to 11 cycles. TCRdb analysed the 5' RACE reads with MiXCR anew, one entry per CDR3 protein. The sample includes about 540,000 distinct CDR3 sequences, less than 25% of them seen just once. This CDR3 contains 15 residues. CDR1 is PRHDT and CDR2 is FYEKMQ in the germline V gene (reference sequence). This same sample was also part of a study on T cells of mothers and their children. Turning to that study: cDNA was made from all extracted RNA, about 1.5 ug per 15 ul. Over 8 million reads per mother and some 3 million per child were obtained. Overlap measured in related mother-child pairs was slightly, non-significantly higher than in unrelated pairs.

The sample taken for sequencing was blood. The origin of this receptor is a boy between 10 and 17 years old in good health. J is TRBJ2-1 and V is TRBV13, with 9 positions matching TRBD1. Gene TRBJ2-7 matches the end of the DNA better, so the J call may be wrong. The CDR3 sequence is CASSYPDRGLYEQYF. CDR3 in DNA: TGTGCCAGCAGCTACCCGGACAGGGGCCTTTACGAGCAGTACTTC.